This T cell receptor (beta chain) was identified during a study of blood T cell repertoires in COVID-19. Study overall: PBMCs, B-cell-depleted T cells, or T cells provided the cDNA or gDNA that made up the material.

CDR1 is SGDLS and CDR2 is YYNGEE in the germline V gene. This CDR3 is 17 amino acids long. V was shortened by 2 bases and J by 0 bases, with 14 bases between the two germline ends. TCRdb's copy holds only in-frame clones and misses some; the assay was immunoSEQ multiplex PCR. Of around 200,000 clones in the sample, 86% are singletons; the top ten hold about 5.6%. Recruits, aged roughly 18 to 95 years, lived in 20 to 30 US areas. The chain employs TRBV9 and TRBJ2-2; D call uncertain. The source material was PBMCs or T cells enriched from blood (not recorded which). This receptor was obtained from a man aged 40-50 years with acute COVID-19. The CDR3 DNA is TGTGCCAGCAGCGTTAGTCTCCCTATGGCGAACACCGGGGAGCTGTTTTTT. Amino acid sequence: CASSVSLPMANTGELFF.